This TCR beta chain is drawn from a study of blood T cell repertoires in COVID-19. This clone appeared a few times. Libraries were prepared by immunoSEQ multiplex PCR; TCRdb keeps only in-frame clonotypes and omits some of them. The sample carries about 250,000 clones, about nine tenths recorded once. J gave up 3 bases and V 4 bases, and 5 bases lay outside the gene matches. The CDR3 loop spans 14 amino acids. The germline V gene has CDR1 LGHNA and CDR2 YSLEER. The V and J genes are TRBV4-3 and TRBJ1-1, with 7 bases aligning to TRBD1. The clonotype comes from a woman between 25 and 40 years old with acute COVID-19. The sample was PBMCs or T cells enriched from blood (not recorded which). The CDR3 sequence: CASSPNRGDTEAFF. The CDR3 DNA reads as TGCGCCAGCAGCCCGAACAGGGGCGACACTGAAGCTTTCTTT.